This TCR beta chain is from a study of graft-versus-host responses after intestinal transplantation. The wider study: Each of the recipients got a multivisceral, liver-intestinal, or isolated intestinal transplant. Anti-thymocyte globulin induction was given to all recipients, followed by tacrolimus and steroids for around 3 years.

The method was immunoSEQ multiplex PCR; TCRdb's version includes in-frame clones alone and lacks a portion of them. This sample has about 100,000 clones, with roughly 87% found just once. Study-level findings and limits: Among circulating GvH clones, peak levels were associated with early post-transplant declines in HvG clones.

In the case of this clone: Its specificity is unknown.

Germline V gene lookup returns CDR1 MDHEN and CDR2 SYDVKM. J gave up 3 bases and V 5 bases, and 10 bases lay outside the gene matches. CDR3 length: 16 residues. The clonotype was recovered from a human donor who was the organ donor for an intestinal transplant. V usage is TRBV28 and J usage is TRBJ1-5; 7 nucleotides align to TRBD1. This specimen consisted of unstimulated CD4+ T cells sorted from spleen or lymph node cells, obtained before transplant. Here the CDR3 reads CASSPNSGGLNQPQHF. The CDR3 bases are TGTGCCAGCAGTCCTAACTCAGGGGGGCTCAATCAGCCCCAGCATTTT.